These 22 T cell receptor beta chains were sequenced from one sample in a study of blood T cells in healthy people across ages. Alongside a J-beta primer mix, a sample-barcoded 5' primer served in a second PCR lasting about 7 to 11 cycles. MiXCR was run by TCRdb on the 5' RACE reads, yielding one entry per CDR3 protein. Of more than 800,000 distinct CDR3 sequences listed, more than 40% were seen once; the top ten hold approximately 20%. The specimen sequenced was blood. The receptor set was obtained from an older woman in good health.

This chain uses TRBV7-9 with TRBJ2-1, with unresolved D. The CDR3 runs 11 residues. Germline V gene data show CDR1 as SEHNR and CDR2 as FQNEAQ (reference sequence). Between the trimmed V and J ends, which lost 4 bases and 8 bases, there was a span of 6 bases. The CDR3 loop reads CASSSDYEQFF. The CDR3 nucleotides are TGTGCCAGCAGCTCGGATTATGAGCAGTTCTTC.

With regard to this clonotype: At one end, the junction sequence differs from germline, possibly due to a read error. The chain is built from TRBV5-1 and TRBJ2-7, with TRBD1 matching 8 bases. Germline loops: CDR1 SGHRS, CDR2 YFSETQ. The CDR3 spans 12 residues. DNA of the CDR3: TGCACCAGCAGCGCACAGGGGGACGAGCAGTACTTC. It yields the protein CTSSAQGDEQYF.

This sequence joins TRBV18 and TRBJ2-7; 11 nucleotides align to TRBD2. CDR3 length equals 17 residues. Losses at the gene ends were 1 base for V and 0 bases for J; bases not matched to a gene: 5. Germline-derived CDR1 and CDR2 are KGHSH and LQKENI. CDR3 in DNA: TGTGCCAGCTCACCACGGGTTAGCGGGAGGGCCTCCTACGAGCAGTACTTC. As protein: CASSPRVSGRASYEQYF.

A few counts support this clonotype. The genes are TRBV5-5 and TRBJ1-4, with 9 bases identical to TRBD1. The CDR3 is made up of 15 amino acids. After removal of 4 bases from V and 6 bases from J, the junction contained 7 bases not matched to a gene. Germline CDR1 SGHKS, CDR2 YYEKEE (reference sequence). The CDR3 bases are TGTGCCAGCAGCGGACAGGGGCCGGGAGATGAAAAACTGTTTTTT. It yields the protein CASSGQGPGDEKLFF.

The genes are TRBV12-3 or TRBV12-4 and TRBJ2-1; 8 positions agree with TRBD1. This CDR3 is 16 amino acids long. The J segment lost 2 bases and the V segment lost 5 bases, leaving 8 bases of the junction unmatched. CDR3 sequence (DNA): TGTGCCAGCAGTCATTGGACAGGGACAACCTACAATGAGCAGTTCTTC. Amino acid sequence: CASSHWTGTTYNEQFF.

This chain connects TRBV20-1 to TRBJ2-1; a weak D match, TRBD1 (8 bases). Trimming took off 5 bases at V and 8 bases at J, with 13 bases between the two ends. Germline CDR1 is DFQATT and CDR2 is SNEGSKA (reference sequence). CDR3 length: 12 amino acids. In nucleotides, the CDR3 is TGCAGTGCTCACAGGGGGGGCGATGAGCAGTTCTTC. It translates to CSAHRGGDEQFF.

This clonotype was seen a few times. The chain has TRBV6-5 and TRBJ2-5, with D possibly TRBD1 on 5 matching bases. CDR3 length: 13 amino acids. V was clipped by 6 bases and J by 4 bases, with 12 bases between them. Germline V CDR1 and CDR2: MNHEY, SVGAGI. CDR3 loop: CASSKLGAETQYF. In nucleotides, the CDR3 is TGTGCCAGCAGCAAGCTAGGGGCAGAGACCCAGTACTTC.

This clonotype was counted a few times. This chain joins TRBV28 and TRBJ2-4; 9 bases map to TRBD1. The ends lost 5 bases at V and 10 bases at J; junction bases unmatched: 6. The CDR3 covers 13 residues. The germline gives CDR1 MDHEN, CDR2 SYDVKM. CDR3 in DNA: TGTGCCAGCAGTGTACCGGGACAGGGAATTCAGTACTTC. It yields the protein CASSVPGQGIQYF.

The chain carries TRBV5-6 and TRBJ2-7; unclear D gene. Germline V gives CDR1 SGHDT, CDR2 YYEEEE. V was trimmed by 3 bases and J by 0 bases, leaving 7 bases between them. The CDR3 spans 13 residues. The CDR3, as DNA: TGTGCCAGCAGCTCCCTCGACTCCTACGAGCAGTACTTC. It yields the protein CASSSLDSYEQYF.

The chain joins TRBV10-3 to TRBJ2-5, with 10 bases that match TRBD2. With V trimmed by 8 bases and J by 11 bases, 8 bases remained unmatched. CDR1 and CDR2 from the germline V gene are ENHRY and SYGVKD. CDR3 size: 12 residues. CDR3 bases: TGTGCCATCCAGCTAGCGGGGGAAGAGCAGTACTTC. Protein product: CAIQLAGEEQYF.

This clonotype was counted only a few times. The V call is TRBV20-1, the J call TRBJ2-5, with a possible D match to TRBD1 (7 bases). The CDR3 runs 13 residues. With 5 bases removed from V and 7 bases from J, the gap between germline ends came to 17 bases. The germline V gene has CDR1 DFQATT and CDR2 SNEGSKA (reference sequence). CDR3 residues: CSAGGTAQGTQYF. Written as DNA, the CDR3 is TGCAGTGCTGGGGGGACAGCCCAGGGGACCCAGTACTTC.

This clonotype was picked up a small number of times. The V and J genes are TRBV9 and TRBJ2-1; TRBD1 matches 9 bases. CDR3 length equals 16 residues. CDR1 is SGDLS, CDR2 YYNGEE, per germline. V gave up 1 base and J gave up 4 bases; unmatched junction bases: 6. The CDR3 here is CASSVTIGTGYNEQFF. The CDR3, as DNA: TGTGCCAGCAGCGTAACCATCGGGACAGGGTACAATGAGCAGTTCTTC.

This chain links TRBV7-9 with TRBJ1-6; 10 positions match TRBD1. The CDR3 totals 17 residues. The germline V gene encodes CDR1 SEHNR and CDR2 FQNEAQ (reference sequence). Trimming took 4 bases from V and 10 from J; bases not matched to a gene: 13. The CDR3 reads CASSSIRTGGPRSPLHF. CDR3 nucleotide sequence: TGTGCCAGCAGCTCAATCCGGACAGGGGGTCCACGCTCACCCCTCCACTTT.

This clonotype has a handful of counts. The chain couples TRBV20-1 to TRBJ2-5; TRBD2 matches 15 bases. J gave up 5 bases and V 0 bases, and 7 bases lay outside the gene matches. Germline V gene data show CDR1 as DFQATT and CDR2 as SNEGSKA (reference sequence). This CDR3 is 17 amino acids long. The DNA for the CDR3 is TGCAGTGCTAGAGATCCTAGGACTAGCGGGAGGGCGGAGACCCAGTACTTC. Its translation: CSARDPRTSGRAETQYF.

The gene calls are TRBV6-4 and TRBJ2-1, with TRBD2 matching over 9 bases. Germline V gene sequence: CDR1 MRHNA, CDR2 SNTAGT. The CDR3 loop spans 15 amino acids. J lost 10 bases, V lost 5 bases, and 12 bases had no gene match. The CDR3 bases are TGTGCCAGCAGTCGGGGACGAGCGGGAGGAGAGGAGCAGTTCTTC. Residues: CASSRGRAGGEEQFF.

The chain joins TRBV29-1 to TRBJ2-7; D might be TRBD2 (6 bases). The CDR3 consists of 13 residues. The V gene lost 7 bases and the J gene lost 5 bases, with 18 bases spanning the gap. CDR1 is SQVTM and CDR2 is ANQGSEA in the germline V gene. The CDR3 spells CSGSGWASDEQYF. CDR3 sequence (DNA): TGCAGCGGAAGCGGGTGGGCCTCTGACGAGCAGTACTTC.

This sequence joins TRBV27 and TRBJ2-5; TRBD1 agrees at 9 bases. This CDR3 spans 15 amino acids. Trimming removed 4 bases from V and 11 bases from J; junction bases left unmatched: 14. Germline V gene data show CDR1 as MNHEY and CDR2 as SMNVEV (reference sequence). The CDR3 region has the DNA TGTGCCAGCAGTTGGACAGGGGTCCCCTTAATGGAGCAGTACTTC. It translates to CASSWTGVPLMEQYF.

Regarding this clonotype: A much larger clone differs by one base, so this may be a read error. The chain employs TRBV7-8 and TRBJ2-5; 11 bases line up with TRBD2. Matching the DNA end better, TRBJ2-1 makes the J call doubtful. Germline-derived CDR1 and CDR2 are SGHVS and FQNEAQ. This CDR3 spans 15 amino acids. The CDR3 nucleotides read TGTGCCAGCAGCGTCGGGACTAGCGGACAAGAGACCCAGTTCTTC. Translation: CASSVGTSGQETQFF.

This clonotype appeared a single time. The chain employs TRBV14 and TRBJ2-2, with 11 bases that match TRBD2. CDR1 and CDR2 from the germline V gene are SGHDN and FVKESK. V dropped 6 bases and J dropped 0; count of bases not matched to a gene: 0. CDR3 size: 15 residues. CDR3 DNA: TGTGCCAGCAGACTAGCGGGAGCGAACACCGGGGAGCTGTTTTTT. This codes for CASRLAGANTGELFF.

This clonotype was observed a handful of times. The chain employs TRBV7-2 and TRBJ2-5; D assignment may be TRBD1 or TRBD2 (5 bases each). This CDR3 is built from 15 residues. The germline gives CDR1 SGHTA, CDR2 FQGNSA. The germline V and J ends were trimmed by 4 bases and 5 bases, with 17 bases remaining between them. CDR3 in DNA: TGTGCCAGCAGCTCCACCGGGACCAGTTGGGAGACCCAGTACTTC. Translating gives CASSSTGTSWETQYF.

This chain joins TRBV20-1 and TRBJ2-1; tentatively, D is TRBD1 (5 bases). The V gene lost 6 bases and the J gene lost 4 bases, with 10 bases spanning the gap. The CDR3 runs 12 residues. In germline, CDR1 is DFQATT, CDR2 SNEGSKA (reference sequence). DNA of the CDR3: TGCAGTGCGACCTCAGGGTACAATGAGCAGTTCTTC. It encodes CSATSGYNEQFF.

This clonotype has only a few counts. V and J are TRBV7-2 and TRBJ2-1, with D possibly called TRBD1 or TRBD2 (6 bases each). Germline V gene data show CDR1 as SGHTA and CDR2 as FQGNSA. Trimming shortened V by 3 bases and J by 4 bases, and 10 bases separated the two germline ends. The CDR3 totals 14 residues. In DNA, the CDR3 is TGTGCCAGCAGCTTCGGCGGGACATACAATGAGCAGTTCTTC. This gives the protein CASSFGGTYNEQFF.